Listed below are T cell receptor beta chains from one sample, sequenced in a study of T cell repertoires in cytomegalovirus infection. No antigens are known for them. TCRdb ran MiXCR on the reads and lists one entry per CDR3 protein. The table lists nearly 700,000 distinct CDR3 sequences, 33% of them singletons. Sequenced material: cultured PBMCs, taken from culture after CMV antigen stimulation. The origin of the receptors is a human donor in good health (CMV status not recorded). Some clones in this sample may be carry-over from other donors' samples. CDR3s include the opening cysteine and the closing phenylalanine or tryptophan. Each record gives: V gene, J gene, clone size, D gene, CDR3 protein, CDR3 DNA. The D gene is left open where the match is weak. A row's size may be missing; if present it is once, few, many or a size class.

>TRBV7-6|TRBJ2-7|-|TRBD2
CASSLVQLAGRGGYEQYF
TGTGCCAGCAGCTTAGTTCAACTAGCGGGGAGGGGGGGCTACGAGCAGTACTTC
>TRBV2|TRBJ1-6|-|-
CASKGSQSSPLHF
TGTGCCAGCAAGGGGTCTCAGAGTTCACCCCTCCACTTT
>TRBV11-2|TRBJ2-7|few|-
CASSLVWDAADYEQYF
TGTGCCAGCAGCCTGGTCTGGGACGCTGCAGACTACGAGCAGTACTTC
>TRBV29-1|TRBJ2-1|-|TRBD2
CSAHPGGAYEQFF
TGCAGCGCCCATCCCGGGGGGGCATATGAGCAGTTCTTC
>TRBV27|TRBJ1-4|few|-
CASSPNPGRSNEKLFF
TGTGCCAGCAGTCCGAATCCGGGACGGAGTAATGAAAAACTGTTTTTT
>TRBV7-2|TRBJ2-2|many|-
CASSPSRPGELFF
TGTGCCAGCAGCCCATCTCGACCCGGGGAGCTGTTTTTT
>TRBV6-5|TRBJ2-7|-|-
CASVGRVNPYEQYF
TGTGCCAGCGTGGGCCGGGTCAACCCCTACGAGCAGTACTTC
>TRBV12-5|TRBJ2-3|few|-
CASGLVRVGWDTQYF
TGTGCTAGTGGTTTGGTACGGGTCGGATGGGATACGCAGTATTTT
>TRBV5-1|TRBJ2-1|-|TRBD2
CASSLILAGSSSYNEQFF
TGCGCCAGCAGCTTGATCCTAGCGGGATCGAGCTCCTACAATGAGCAGTTCTTC
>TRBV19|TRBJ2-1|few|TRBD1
CASRYRGIVDEQFF
TGTGCCAGTAGATACAGGGGAATTGTCGATGAGCAGTTCTTC
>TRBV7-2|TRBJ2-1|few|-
CASSTTVSNEQFF
TGTGCCAGCAGCACGACAGTGAGTAATGAGCAGTTCTTC
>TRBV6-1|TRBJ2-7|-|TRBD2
CASSEGRGGFYEQYF
TGTGCCAGCAGTGAAGGGCGGGGGGGCTTCTACGAGCAGTACTTC
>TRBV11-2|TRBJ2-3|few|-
CASSSRTSSGTDTQYF
TGTGCCAGCAGCTCAAGAACTTCTAGCGGCACAGATACGCAGTATTTT
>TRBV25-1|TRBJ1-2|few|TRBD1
CASRSDRAYGYTF
TGTGCCAGCCGATCTGACAGGGCCTATGGCTACACCTTC
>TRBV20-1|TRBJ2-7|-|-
CSATQRITYEQYF
TGCAGTGCTACGCAGCGGATTACCTACGAGCAGTACTTC
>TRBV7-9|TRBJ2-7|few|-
CASSLETGTSYEQYF
TGTGCCAGCAGCTTAGAGACAGGGACTTCCTACGAGCAGTACTTC
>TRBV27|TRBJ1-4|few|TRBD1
CASGRRGLINEKLFF
TGTGCCAGCGGCCGAAGGGGGCTGATTAATGAAAAACTGTTTTTT
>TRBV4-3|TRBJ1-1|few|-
CASSQSNSNTEAFF
TGCGCCAGCAGCCAAAGTAACTCGAACACTGAAGCTTTCTTT
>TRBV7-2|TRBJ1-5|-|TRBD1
CASSLAPGGQPQHF
TGTGCCAGCAGCTTAGCGCCAGGGGGGCAGCCCCAGCATTTT
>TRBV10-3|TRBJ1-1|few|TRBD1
CAISDGRGSTEAFF
TGTGCCATCAGTGACGGCAGGGGGTCGACTGAAGCTTTCTTT
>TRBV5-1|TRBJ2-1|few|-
CASSPDRLLNEQFF
TGCGCCAGCAGCCCCGACCGACTCCTAAATGAGCAGTTCTTC
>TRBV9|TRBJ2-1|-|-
CASSPLFGHEQFF
TGTGCCAGCAGCCCACTCTTTGGCCATGAGCAGTTCTTC
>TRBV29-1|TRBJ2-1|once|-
CSVVIPKGHSYNEQFF
TGCAGCGTTGTAATCCCTAAGGGGCACTCCTACAATGAGCAGTTCTTC
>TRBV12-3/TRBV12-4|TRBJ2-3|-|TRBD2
CASSSTLQTSGRTDTQYF
TGTGCCAGCAGTTCGACGCTGCAGACTAGCGGCCGCACAGATACGCAGTATTTT
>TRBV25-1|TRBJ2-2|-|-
CASRLGGNTGELFF
TGTGCCAGCAGGCTAGGAGGGAACACCGGGGAGCTGTTTTTT
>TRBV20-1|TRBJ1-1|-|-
CSARVPYTEAFF
TGCAGTGCTAGGGTGCCCTACACTGAAGCTTTCTTT
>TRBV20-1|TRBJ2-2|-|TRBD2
CSARRGRPGATGELFF
TGCAGTGCTAGGCGGGGGAGGCCGGGAGCCACCGGGGAGCTGTTTTTT
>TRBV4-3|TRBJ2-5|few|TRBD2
CASSPRLAGVPETQYF
TGCGCCAGCAGCCCCCGACTAGCGGGTGTACCCGAGACCCAGTACTTC
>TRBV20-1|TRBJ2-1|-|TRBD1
CTTYGRTGGYEQFF
TGCACTACATACGGGCGGACAGGGGGCTATGAGCAGTTCTTC
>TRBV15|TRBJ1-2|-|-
CATSRDRRGRGYTF
TGTGCCACCAGCAGAGACAGACGAGGAAGAGGCTACACCTTC
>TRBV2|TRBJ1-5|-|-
CASSAGGRGNQPQHF
TGTGCCAGCAGCGCTGGCGGGCGGGGCAATCAGCCCCAGCATTTT
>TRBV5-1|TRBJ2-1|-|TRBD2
CASSLISSTSGIYNEQFF
TGCGCCAGCAGCTTGATCTCCTCCACTAGCGGGATCTACAATGAGCAGTTCTTC
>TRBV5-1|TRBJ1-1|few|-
CASSPETENTEAFF
TGCGCCAGCAGCCCTGAGACAGAGAACACTGAAGCTTTCTTT
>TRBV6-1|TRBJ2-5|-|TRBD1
CASSWDRGLQETQYF
TGTGCCAGCAGCTGGGACAGGGGGCTTCAAGAGACCCAGTACTTC
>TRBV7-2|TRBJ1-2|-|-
CASSLVGFDYGYTF
TGTGCCAGCAGCTTAGTGGGTTTTGACTATGGCTACACCTTC
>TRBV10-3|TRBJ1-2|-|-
CAISESRGGSYGYTF
TGTGCCATCAGTGAGTCGAGAGGGGGGAGCTATGGCTACACCTTC
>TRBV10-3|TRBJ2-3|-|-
CAIMDGVGTDTQYF
TGTGCCATCATGGATGGTGTTGGGACAGATACGCAGTATTTT
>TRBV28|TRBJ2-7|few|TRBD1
CASSLWTGSAYEQYF
TGTGCCAGCAGTCTCTGGACAGGGTCCGCCTACGAGCAGTACTTC
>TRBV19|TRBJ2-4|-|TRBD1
CASMPRQGAVDIQYF
TGTGCCAGTATGCCCCGACAGGGGGCAGTTGACATTCAGTACTTC
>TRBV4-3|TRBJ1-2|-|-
CASSQGPGGAASVGYTF
TGCGCCAGCAGCCAGGGACCGGGGGGTGCCGCCAGCGTAGGCTACACCTTC
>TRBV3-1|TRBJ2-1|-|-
CASSQSLRGDEQFF
TGTGCCAGCAGCCAATCCCTCAGGGGCGATGAGCAGTTCTTC
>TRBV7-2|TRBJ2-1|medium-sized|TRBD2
CASSFTSGGYNEQFF
TGTGCCAGCAGCTTCACTAGCGGGGGGTACAATGAGCAGTTCTTC
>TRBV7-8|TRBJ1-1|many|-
CASSLYRMNTEAFF
TGTGCCAGCAGCTTATACAGGATGAACACTGAAGCTTTCTTT
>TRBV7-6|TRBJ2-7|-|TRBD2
CASSQRRGGDYEQYF
TGTGCCAGCAGCCAAAGGCGGGGGGGTGACTACGAGCAGTACTTC
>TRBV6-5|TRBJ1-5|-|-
CASRPQGGADQPQHF
TGTGCCAGCAGACCACAGGGAGGTGCGGATCAGCCCCAGCATTTT
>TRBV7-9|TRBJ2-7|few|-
CASSFGQGLSYEQYF
TGTGCCAGCAGCTTCGGGCAGGGGCTATCCTACGAGCAGTACTTC
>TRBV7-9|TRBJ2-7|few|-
CASSLSPGGNEQYF
TGTGCCAGCAGCTTGTCCCCAGGGGGGAACGAGCAGTACTTC
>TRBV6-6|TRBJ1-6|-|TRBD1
CASSYRDRESPLHF
TGTGCCAGCAGTTACCGGGACAGGGAATCACCCCTCCACTTT
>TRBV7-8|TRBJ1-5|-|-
CASSLLGSPNQPQHF
TGTGCCAGCAGCTTATTAGGGAGCCCCAATCAGCCCCAGCATTTT
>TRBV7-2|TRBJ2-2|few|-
CASSLTHREPGELFF
TGTGCCAGCAGCTTAACTCACAGGGAGCCCGGGGAGCTGTTTTTT
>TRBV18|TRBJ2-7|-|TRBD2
CASSRSGGSSYEQYF
TGTGCCAGCTCCCGTTCGGGGGGAAGCTCCTACGAGCAGTACTTC
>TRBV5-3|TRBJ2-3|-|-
CASSLFSRRDTQYF
TGTGCCAGCAGCCTTTTCAGCCGGCGGGATACGCAGTATTTT
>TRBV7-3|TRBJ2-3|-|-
CASSFPGPQSEDTQYF
TGTGCCAGCAGCTTCCCGGGACCACAAAGCGAGGATACGCAGTATTTT
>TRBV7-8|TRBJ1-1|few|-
CASSFSAGTYRMNTEAFF
TGTGCCAGCAGCTTTTCGGCCGGGACATATCGGATGAACACTGAAGCTTTCTTT
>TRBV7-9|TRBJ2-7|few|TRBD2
CASSYSGSPDEQYF
TGTGCCAGCAGCTATAGCGGGAGCCCCGACGAGCAGTACTTC